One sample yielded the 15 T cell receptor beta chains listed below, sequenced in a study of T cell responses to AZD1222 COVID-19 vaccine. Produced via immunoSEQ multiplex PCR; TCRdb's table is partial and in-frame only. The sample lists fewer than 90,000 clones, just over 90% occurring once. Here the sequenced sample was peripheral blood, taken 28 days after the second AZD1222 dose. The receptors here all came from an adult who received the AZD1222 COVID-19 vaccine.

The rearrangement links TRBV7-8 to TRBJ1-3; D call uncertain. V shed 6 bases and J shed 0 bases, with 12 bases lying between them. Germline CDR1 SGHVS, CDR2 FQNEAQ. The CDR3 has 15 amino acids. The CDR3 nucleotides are TGTGCCAGCAGTCGTCAGGCCCACTCTGGAAACACCATATATTTT. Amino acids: CASSRQAHSGNTIYF.

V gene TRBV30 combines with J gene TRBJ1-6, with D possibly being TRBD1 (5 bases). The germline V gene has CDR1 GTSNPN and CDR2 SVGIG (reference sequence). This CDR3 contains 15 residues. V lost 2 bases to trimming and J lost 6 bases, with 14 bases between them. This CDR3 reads CAWSSLGGSNSPLHF. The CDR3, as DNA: TGTGCCTGGAGTTCTCTCGGGGGATCTAATTCACCCCTCCACTTT.

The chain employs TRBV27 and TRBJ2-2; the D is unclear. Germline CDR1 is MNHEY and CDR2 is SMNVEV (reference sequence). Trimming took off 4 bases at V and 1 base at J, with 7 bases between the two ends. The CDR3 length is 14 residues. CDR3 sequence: CASSWARNTGELFF. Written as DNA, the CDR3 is TGTGCCAGCAGTTGGGCGAGGAACACCGGGGAGCTGTTTTTT.

The CDR3: CASSFRDRPTDTQYF. In DNA form, the CDR3 reads TGTGCCAGCAGCTTCCGGGACAGACCCACAGATACGCAGTATTTT. The rearrangement joins TRBV7-2 to TRBJ2-3; 7 nucleotides line up with TRBD1. The CDR3 covers 15 residues. Unmatched junction bases numbered 5, after V lost 3 bases and J lost 2 bases. In germline, CDR1 is SGHTA, CDR2 FQGNSA.

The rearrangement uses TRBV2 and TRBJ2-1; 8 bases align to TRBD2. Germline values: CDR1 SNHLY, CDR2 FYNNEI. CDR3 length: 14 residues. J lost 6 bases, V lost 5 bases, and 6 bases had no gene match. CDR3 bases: TGTGCCAGCAGTCGGATAGCGGGATCCAATGAGCAGTTCTTC. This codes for CASSRIAGSNEQFF. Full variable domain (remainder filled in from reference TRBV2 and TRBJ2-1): EPEVTQTPSHQVTQMGQEVILRCVPISNHLYFYWYRQILGQKVEFLVSFYNNEISEKSEIFDDQFSVERPDGSNFTLKIRSTKLEDSAMYFCASSRIAGSNEQFFGPGTRLTVL.

CDR3 sequence (DNA): TGTGCCAGCAGCCTCCTAGACAGTAGTGCGTCCTATGGCTACACCTTC. Translating it yields CASSLLDSSASYGYTF. The gene calls are TRBV3-1 (or the pseudogene TRBV3-2) and TRBJ1-2; tentatively, D is TRBD1 (5 bases). The CDR3 runs to 16 residues. Germline CDR1 is LGHDT and CDR2 is YNNKEL (reference sequence). Trimming took 4 bases from V and 4 from J, leaving 19 bases between them.

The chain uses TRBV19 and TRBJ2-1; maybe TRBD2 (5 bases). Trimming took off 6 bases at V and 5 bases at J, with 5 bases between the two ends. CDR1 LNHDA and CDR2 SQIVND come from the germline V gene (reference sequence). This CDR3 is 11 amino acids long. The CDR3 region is CASRRDNEQFF. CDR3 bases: TGTGCCAGTAGGAGGGACAATGAGCAGTTCTTC.

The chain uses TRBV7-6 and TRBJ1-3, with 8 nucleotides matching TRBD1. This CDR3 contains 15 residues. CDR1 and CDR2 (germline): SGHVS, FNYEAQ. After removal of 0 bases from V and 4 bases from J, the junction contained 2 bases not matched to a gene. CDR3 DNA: TGTGCCAGCAGCTTAGCCGGGACAGGCGGAAACACCATATATTTT. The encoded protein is CASSLAGTGGNTIYF.

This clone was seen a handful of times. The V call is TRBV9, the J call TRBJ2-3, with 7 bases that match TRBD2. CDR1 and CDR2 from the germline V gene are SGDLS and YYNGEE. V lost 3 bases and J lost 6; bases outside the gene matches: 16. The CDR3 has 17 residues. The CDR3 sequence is CASSGVSGASGTDTQYF. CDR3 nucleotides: TGTGCCAGCAGCGGTGTATCTGGGGCTAGCGGAACGGATACGCAGTATTTT.

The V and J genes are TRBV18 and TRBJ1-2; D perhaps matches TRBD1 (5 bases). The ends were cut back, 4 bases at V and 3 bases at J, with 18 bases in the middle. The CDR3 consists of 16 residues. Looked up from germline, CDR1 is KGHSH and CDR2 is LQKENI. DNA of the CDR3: TGTGCCAGCTCACTCCAGGGCCGGGGTAGGGACTATGGCTACACCTTC. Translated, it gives CASSLQGRGRDYGYTF. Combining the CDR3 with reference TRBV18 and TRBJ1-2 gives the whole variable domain NAGVMQNPRHLVRRRGQEARLRCSPMKGHSHVYWYRQLPEEGLKFMVYLQKENIIDESGMPKERFSAEFPKEGPSILRIQQVVRGDSAAYFCASSLQGRGRDYGYTFGSGTRLTVV.

The CDR3: CASSLTKGNEQFF. The CDR3 DNA sequence: TGTGCCAGCAGCTTAACAAAGGGCAATGAGCAGTTCTTC. The J gene is TRBJ2-1, the V gene TRBV7-3; D ambiguous. Trimming took 0 bases from V and 6 from J, leaving 6 bases between them. The CDR3 consists of 13 residues. Germline V lookup: CDR1 SGHTA, CDR2 FQGTGA.

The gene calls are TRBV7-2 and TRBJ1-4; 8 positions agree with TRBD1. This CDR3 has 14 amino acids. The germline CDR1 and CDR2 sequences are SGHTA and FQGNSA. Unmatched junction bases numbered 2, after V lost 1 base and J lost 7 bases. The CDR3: CASSLGTGGEKLFF. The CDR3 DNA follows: TGTGCCAGCAGCTTAGGTACAGGGGGTGAAAAACTGTTTTTT.

The CDR3 nucleotides read TGCGCCAGCAGCTTCTACAGGGGAAGCTCCTACAATGAGCAGTTCTTC. This sequence encodes CASSFYRGSSYNEQFF. The genes are TRBV5-1 and TRBJ2-1, with 7 positions matching TRBD1. With V trimmed by 2 bases and J by 0 bases, 5 bases remained unmatched. There are 16 residues in the CDR3. Germline V lookup: CDR1 SGHRS, CDR2 YFSETQ. The whole variable domain, remainder taken from reference TRBV5-1 and TRBJ2-1, is KAGVTQTPRYLIKTRGQQVTLSCSPISGHRSVSWYQQTPGQGLQFLFEYFSETQRNKGNFPGRFSGRQFSNSRSEMNVSTLELGDSALYLCASSFYRGSSYNEQFFGPGTRLTVL.

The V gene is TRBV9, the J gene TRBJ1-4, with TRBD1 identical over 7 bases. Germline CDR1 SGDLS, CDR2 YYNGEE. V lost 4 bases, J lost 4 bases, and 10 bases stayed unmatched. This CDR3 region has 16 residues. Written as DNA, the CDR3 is TGTGCCAGCAGCTCCAGACCGACAGGGAATAATGAAAAACTGTTTTTT. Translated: CASSSRPTGNNEKLFF. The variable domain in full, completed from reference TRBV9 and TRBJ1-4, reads DSGVTQTPKHLITATGQRVTLRCSPRSGDLSVYWYQQSLDQGLQFLIQYYNGEERAKGNILERFSAQQFPDLHSELNLSSLELGDSALYFCASSSRPTGNNEKLFFGSGTQLSVL.

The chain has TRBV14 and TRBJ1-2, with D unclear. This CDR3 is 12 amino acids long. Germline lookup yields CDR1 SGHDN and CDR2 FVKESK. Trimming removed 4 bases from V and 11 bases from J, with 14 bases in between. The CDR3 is CASSPGGILYTF. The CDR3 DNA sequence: TGTGCCAGCAGCCCCGGAGGGATCCTGTACACCTTC.